Presented here are 5 T cell receptor beta chains from one specimen sequenced in a study of ipilimumab plus nivolumab after autologous stem cell transplantation. The table came from immunoSEQ multiplex PCR; TCRdb's copy has only in-frame clones and leaves some out. This sample carries 15,000 to 20,000 clones, approximately 82% of them seen once, and the ten largest clones take around 23%. The sample here was PBMCs, taken in a trial of ipilimumab plus nivolumab as post-transplant consolidation. These TCRs come from a male donor with diffuse large B-cell lymphoma.

This chain connects TRBV9 to TRBJ2-3; TRBD2 matches 15 bases. Unmatched junction bases numbered 9, after V lost 4 bases and J lost 6 bases. The germline CDR1 and CDR2 sequences are SGDLS and YYNGEE. CDR3 length: 17 amino acids. CDR3 nucleotides: TGTGCCAGCAGCCCCCGGACTAGCGGGGGGGCCGGGGATACGCAGTATTTT. Protein product: CASSPRTSGGAGDTQYF.

This clone was detected once. The rearrangement links TRBV4-3 to TRBJ1-2; possible D gene TRBD1, 5 bases. V was shortened by 1 base and J by 6 bases, with 15 bases between the two germline ends. The CDR3 is 15 amino acids. Germline loops: CDR1 LGHNA, CDR2 YSLEER. The chain's CDR3 is CASSQVGGGLNGYTF. In nucleotides, the CDR3 is TGCGCCAGCAGCCAAGTCGGCGGGGGTTTGAATGGCTACACCTTC.

V is TRBV28 and J is TRBJ1-6; 7 bases match TRBD1. Germline lookup yields CDR1 MDHEN and CDR2 SYDVKM. The CDR3 has 14 residues. J gave up 9 bases and V 8 bases, and 10 bases lay outside the gene matches. CDR3 coding DNA: TGTGCCAGCGCCACGACAGGGTTTTTTTCACCCCTCCACTTT. This gives the protein CASATTGFFSPLHF.

A few counts support this clone. The chain recombines TRBV18 with TRBJ1-1; 10 nucleotides align to TRBD1. The CDR3 has 15 residues. Germline trimming cut 4 bases from V and 5 bases from J; bases unmatched to any gene: 7. The germline V gene encodes CDR1 KGHSH and CDR2 LQKENI. The CDR3 nucleotides are TGTGCCAGCTCACGTACCGGGACAGGGGATACTGAAGCTTTCTTT. Amino acid sequence: CASSRTGTGDTEAFF.

The chain employs TRBV28 and TRBJ2-4; D remains unclear. Looked up from germline, CDR1 is MDHEN and CDR2 is SYDVKM. The CDR3 sequence is 12 residues long. V gave up 5 bases and J gave up 7 bases, with 9 bases separating them. The CDR3 protein is CASSPTDNIQYF. CDR3 nucleotide sequence: TGTGCCAGCAGTCCAACCGACAACATTCAGTACTTC.